This T cell receptor beta chain was retrieved from a study of blood T cells in healthy people across ages. Study-level results: Donors of long life had a larger count of naive CD4+ cells and greater diversity than aged donors.

The donors, aged 6 to 90, were healthy Caucasians from Russia. Isolation of PBMCs gave at least 7 million cells per sample. The CDR3 has 17 amino acids. V lost 5 bases to trimming and J lost 6 bases; unmatched junction nucleotides: 15. CDR1 MNHEY and CDR2 SVGEGT come from the germline V gene. Remarks on this clonotype: What it binds is unknown.

Next came a second PCR, run for roughly 6 to 11 cycles, which used a sample-barcoded 5' primer along with a J-beta primer mix. TCRdb processed the 5' RACE reads anew with MiXCR; each CDR3 protein has one entry. Of 790,000 or so distinct CDR3 sequences listed, approximately 53% are singletons. V is TRBV6-2 or TRBV6-3 and J is TRBJ2-1; TRBD1 aligns across 8 bases. The sequencing input was blood. The sequence came from a middle-aged man in good health. CDR3 amino acids: CASSTPQGAGIGNEQFF. DNA for the CDR3: TGTGCCAGCAGTACACCTCAGGGGGCAGGGATAGGCAATGAGCAGTTCTTC.